Listed below are T cell receptor beta chains from one sample, sequenced in a study of graft-versus-host responses after intestinal transplantation. Assay: immunoSEQ multiplex PCR; the TCRdb copy retains only in-frame clones and omits some. The top ten hold 5% to 6.5% of the sample, which has roughly 53,000 clones, about 89% seen once. The input for sequencing was PBMCs, taken roughly 660 days after intestinal transplant. The receptors here all came from a human patient who received an intestinal transplant, so some T cells may come from the graft donor. Each CDR3 is given with its conserved first and last residue. Each record gives: clone size, D gene, J gene, V gene, CDR3 DNA, CDR3 protein. D genes are given only for firm matches. Clone sizes are given selectively: once, few, many, or a class where the clone is expanded.

>-|-|TRBJ1-2|TRBV4-1
TGCGCCAGCAGCCAAATGGAAGCTCGTGGCTACACCTTC
CASSQMEARGYTF
>-|-|TRBJ1-2|TRBV6-6
TGTGCCAGCAGTTACGCCCCAGAGGGTGGCTACACCTTC
CASSYAPEGGYTF
>-|-|TRBJ2-1|TRBV9
TGTGCCACCGCTTCGGGAATGAACAATGAGCAGTTCTTC
CATASGMNNEQFF
>-|TRBD2|TRBJ2-3|TRBV5-1
TGCGCCAGCAGCCCGCCCGGACTAGCGGGGGGGAATACGCAGTATTTT
CASSPPGLAGGNTQYF
>few|-|TRBJ1-4|TRBV7-8
TGTGCCAGCAGCTTAGCCACGGCAAATGAAAAACTGTTTTTT
CASSLATANEKLFF
>-|TRBD1|TRBJ2-7|TRBV2
TGTGCCAGCAGTGGACAGGGTACAGGATACGAGCAGTACTTC
CASSGQGTGYEQYF
>-|-|TRBJ1-2|TRBV6-5
TGTGCCAGCAGTATTACAGGCGTTTATGGCTACACCTTC
CASSITGVYGYTF
>-|TRBD2|TRBJ2-1|TRBV10-3
TGTGCCATCAAACACGCCGGGAGGAATGAGCAGTTCTTC
CAIKHAGRNEQFF
>-|TRBD1|TRBJ1-2|TRBV9
TGTGCCAGCAGCGCGACGACAGGGGTATATGGCTACACCTTC
CASSATTGVYGYTF
>-|-|TRBJ2-2|TRBV6-5
TGTGCCAGCAGTTACCCCGCACACGGCACCGGGGAGCTGTTTTTT
CASSYPAHGTGELFF
>once|-|TRBJ2-7|TRBV7-3
TGTGCCAGCAGCTTAAACTCCGAGCAGTACTTC
CASSLNSEQYF
>-|TRBD1|TRBJ2-7|TRBV25-1
TGTGCCAGCAGTGATCCTGGGAGACAGGGCTCCTACGAGCAGTACTTC
CASSDPGRQGSYEQYF
>once|-|TRBJ1-2|TRBV11-2
TGTGCCAGCAGTTACGGCTATGGCTACACCTTC
CASSYGYGYTF
>once|TRBD1|TRBJ1-1|TRBV27
TGTGCCAGCAGTTTATCAGGACAGGGGGTGAGTACTGAAGCTTTCTTT
CASSLSGQGVSTEAFF
>-|TRBD1|TRBJ2-7|TRBV6-1
TGTGCCAGCAGTGAAGGAGGTTACAGGGGAGTGGGCGAGCAGTACTTC
CASSEGGYRGVGEQYF
>-|-|TRBJ2-6|TRBV6-4
TGTGCCAGCAGTGACTCTGGGGCCAACGTCCTGACTTTC
CASSDSGANVLTF
>-|TRBD1|TRBJ1-1|TRBV11-3
TGTGCCAGCAGCTCAGCACTTCCAGGGGGCACTGAAGCTTTCTTT
CASSSALPGGTEAFF
>-|-|TRBJ2-2|TRBV19
TGTGCCAGTAGTATCGGGGTTTCCACCGGGGAGCTGTTTTTT
CASSIGVSTGELFF
>-|-|TRBJ2-1|TRBV7-9
TGTGCCAGCAGCTCACCCTCCCAACAGCATGAGCAGTTCTTC
CASSSPSQQHEQFF
>-|-|TRBJ1-1|TRBV19
TGTGCCTCAGCCGCCGTGGGCACTGAAGCTTTCTTT
CASAAVGTEAFF
>-|-|TRBJ2-1|TRBV11-3
TGTGCCAGCAGCTCACCTCGGGGGGCTGGAGATGAGCAGTTCTTC
CASSSPRGAGDEQFF
>-|TRBD1|TRBJ1-6|TRBV13
TGTGCCAGCAGTTCCCGACAGGGTCGAGCTGGATCGTCACCCCTCCACTTT
CASSSRQGRAGSSPLHF
>-|TRBD2|TRBJ2-1|TRBV11-1
TGTGCCAGCAGCTTATGGGGGGGCAATGAGCAGTTCTTC
CASSLWGGNEQFF
>-|TRBD1|TRBJ2-5|TRBV23-1
TGCGCCAGCAGCCGGACGACAGGGAGAGAAGAGACCCAGTACTTC
CASSRTTGREETQYF
>-|-|TRBJ2-7|TRBV10-1
TGCGCCAGTCTACCGGGACGGAATTACGAGCAGTACTTC
CASLPGRNYEQYF
>-|-|TRBJ1-2|TRBV5-4
TGTGCCAGCAGCTTGTGGGGCTCCTATGGCTACACCTTC
CASSLWGSYGYTF
>-|TRBD2|TRBJ2-1|TRBV18
TGTGCCAGCTCAGCCAGCGGGGGACCCTACAATGAGCAGTTCTTC
CASSASGGPYNEQFF
>-|-|TRBJ1-1|TRBV6-1
TGTGCCAGCAGTGAGAGTGGCAGGAGGGCTTTCTTT
CASSESGRRAFF
>-|TRBD1|TRBJ1-5|TRBV4-1
TGCGCCACCAAACCCGTGGACAGGGACAATCAGCCCCAGCATTTT
CATKPVDRDNQPQHF
>few|TRBD2|TRBJ2-7|TRBV11-2
TGTGCCAGCAGCTTTCCTCGGGGGGGCGTCTCCTACGAGCAGTACTTC
CASSFPRGGVSYEQYF
>-|TRBD1|TRBJ1-1|TRBV19
TGTGCCAGTAGTATTACGCAGGGGGCGCTGACTGAAGCTTTCTTT
CASSITQGALTEAFF
>-|-|TRBJ2-1|TRBV6-1
TGTGCCAGCAGTGAATGGGGTCGGGGGCCGGACGATGAGCAGTTCTTC
CASSEWGRGPDDEQFF
>-|TRBD1|TRBJ2-7|TRBV9
TGTGCCAGCAGCGCCGGGACAGGGTATACCTACGAGCAGTACTTC
CASSAGTGYTYEQYF
>-|-|TRBJ2-5|TRBV30
TGTGCCACCGGCCAAGAGACCCAGTACTTC
CATGQETQYF
>once|-|TRBJ1-5|TRBV10-3
TGTGCCATCAATGGGGACTTTAATCAGCCCCAGCATTTT
CAINGDFNQPQHF
>-|-|TRBJ2-5|TRBV7-8
TGTGCCAGCAGCCTGAGCCCACTGGGGTTGTACCAAGAGACCCAGTACTTC
CASSLSPLGLYQETQYF
>-|-|TRBJ2-3|TRBV4-1
TGCGCCAGCAGCCAAGATAGCGAGAACTCAGATACGCAGTATTTT
CASSQDSENSDTQYF
>-|-|TRBJ2-7|TRBV29-1
TGCAGCGTTGGTTCACGCTACGAGCAGTACTTC
CSVGSRYEQYF
>-|-|TRBJ1-4|TRBV4-2
TGTGCCAGCAGCCAAGCTGGCACTTTTGACGAAAAACTGTTTTTT
CASSQAGTFDEKLFF
>-|TRBD1|TRBJ2-7|TRBV30
TGTGCCTGGAGTCGATTTTCTACAGGGGCGTACGAGCAGTACTTC
CAWSRFSTGAYEQYF
>-|-|TRBJ1-5|TRBV18
TGTGCCAGCTCAGATCGGGGCGATCAGCCCCAGCATTTT
CASSDRGDQPQHF
>-|TRBD1|TRBJ1-6|TRBV27
TGTGCCTCGAAACAGGGGGCGACCTATAATTCACCCCTCCACTTT
CASKQGATYNSPLHF
>-|-|TRBJ1-4|TRBV30
TGTGCCTGGAACCCTAACAGGGACGGAGGCCCGGGGGAAAAACTGTTTTTT
CAWNPNRDGGPGEKLFF
>-|TRBD2|TRBJ2-5|TRBV6-5
TGTGCCAGCAGTGGGGGGGGGTCCCAAGAGACCCAGTACTTC
CASSGGGSQETQYF
>-|TRBD1|TRBJ2-4|TRBV4-1
TGCGCCAGCAGCCAAGAAACTCTGGGGACAGCTAAAAAAAACATTCAGTACTTC
CASSQETLGTAKKNIQYF
>-|-|TRBJ2-1|TRBV11-2
TGTGCCAGCACCTACCGCGGGTTCAGAGGCAATGAGCAGTTCTTC
CASTYRGFRGNEQFF
>-|TRBD2|TRBJ2-7|TRBV5-8
TGTGCCAGCAGCTTAGCGGGGCGGATCGAGCAGTACTTC
CASSLAGRIEQYF
>-|TRBD1|TRBJ1-2|TRBV5-8
TGTGCCAGCAGAAGATGGACAGGTGGCTACACCTTC
CASRRWTGGYTF
>-|TRBD2|TRBJ2-3|TRBV29-1
TGCAGCGTCCACAGACTAGCGGGGGGGCTCTCTGGGTATTTT
CSVHRLAGGLSGYF
>once|-|TRBJ2-2|TRBV11-2
TGTGCCAGCAGCTTACGGTTTCCCAACACCGGGGAGCTGTTTTTT
CASSLRFPNTGELFF
>-|TRBD2|TRBJ2-3|TRBV11-2
TGTGCCAGCTGTTGCCGCGGGGGGGCAGTAGATACGCAGTATTTT
CASCCRGGAVDTQYF
>-|-|TRBJ2-5|TRBV27
TGTGCCAGCGGTGGAGCGGCCCAGACCCAGTACTTC
CASGGAAQTQYF